Reported below is one T cell receptor (beta chain). Its antigen is not identified. CDR1 and CDR2 (germline): LNHDA, SQIVND (reference sequence). The CDR3 contains 12 residues. The ends lost 8 bases at V and 4 bases at J; junction bases unmatched: 3. The data originate from a study of cytomegalovirus exposure and HLA in healthy donors. The PCR had 60 Vbeta and 13 Jbeta primers. Repertoires were generated with immunoSEQ multiplex PCR, while TCRdb's copy carries only in-frame clones and drops some. Among about 64,000 clones listed, roughly 85% were seen once. Study-wide findings and caveats: Generally TCR sequences proved uncommon, though certain public TCRs appeared in numerous donors.

The chain is built from TRBV19 and TRBJ2-5; TRBD2 aligns across 8 bases. Sequencing was carried out using PBMCs. The sequence came from a female donor in good health and CMV-seronegative. Written as DNA, the CDR3 is TGTGCCAGTCCGACTAGCGCAGAGACCCAGTACTTC. This sequence encodes CASPTSAETQYF.